What follows is one T cell receptor beta chain and its context. Its antigen target is currently unknown. No per-base quality is available; no much larger clone lies one base away. V and J are truncated by 3 bases and 4 bases respectively, leaving an intervening sequence of 9 bases. The germline V gene (reference sequence) gives CDR1 as LNHDA and CDR2 as SQIVND. Measured from the cysteine to the phenylalanine, the CDR3 is 13 residues long. Just the 39-base CDR3 DNA is kept, in frame starting at base 1. The sample is drawn from a study of blood T cell repertoires in COVID-19 (TCRdb year 2020). For context, the study as a whole: Samples from collaborators originated in the United States, Italy and Spain and spanned both the acute and convalescent phases of COVID-19. The material from the prospective study consisted of cDNA or gDNA derived from T cells, B-cell-depleted T cells, or PBMCs. Subjects who had been exposed to COVID-19, were actively infected with it, or had recovered from it provided the deeply sampled blood TCRbeta repertoires that made up the dataset. The repertoires were made available in a free public database intended to serve as a resource for research on the immune response to SARS-CoV-2. Samples came from the ongoing ImmuneRACE study (first 160 participants) plus 1,254 subjects from 6 global collaborators. The sample metadata nearly always contained a de-identified subject ID, COVID-19 status, age in years and sex. Where available, HLA class I and class II types were obtained from metadata supplied by the sample provider rather than from assay-based typing. Results and caveats for the whole study, not just this receptor: How much clinical and demographic metadata was included differed by source and by participant, and the metadata was provided uncurated.

TCRbeta CDR3 regions were amplified from genomic DNA using the immunoSEQ Assay, a bias-controlled multiplex PCR. Concerning the study's data processing: Nucleated cell counts per sample were estimated from amplification of reference gene primers within the assay. Sequence reads were collapsed and filtered to measure the absolute abundance of every unique TCRbeta CDR3 rearrangement. For each sample, productive Simpson clonality was calculated by taking the square root of Simpson's diversity index across productive rearrangements. The source is immuneACCESS, and TCRdb retained only in-frame sequences with V and J called. Part of the clones is not carried over; for the studies checked, unresolved V genes explain less than half of this, and the remainder is unexplained. V and J calls and clone size follow that table, whereas D and trimming were derived from the DNA. The sample records about 270,000 clones, more than 80% of which are singletons. The ten largest clones capture roughly 4.3% of the sample.

Participants in the prospective study were aged roughly 18 to 100 years, lived in some 24 United States geographic areas, and enrolled through a virtual design. In the prospective study, participants were assigned to cohorts based on the clinical history participants reported in a screening survey and a study questionnaire. Each participant in the prospective study had whole blood, serum and a nasopharyngeal or oropharyngeal swab collected by mobile phlebotomists. Over a roughly two-month period, participants in the prospective study had the option of providing additional blood draws and questionnaires. Before DNA extraction, prospective study blood samples were shipped either frozen or at room temperature.

The sequence was obtained from a woman aged 30 to 39 with acute COVID-19. The V and J segments used are TRBV19 and TRBJ1-2, with TRBD1 perhaps the D gene, on 6 matching bases. The sequenced sample consisted of PBMCs or T cells enriched from blood (not recorded which). Here the CDR3 is given as CASSMSTGYGYTF. The base sequence is TGTGCCAGTAGTATGTCGACAGGCTATGGCTACACCTTC.